This TCR beta chain was sequenced during a study of T cell repertoires in cytomegalovirus infection. Looking at the study overall: Alongside well-studied HLA-B-restricted CMV epitopes, recently identified HLA-C-restricted CMV epitopes were also used. Based on public TCR beta signatures, there were indications of CMV infection and of a matching HLA type. General observations from the study: Using cumulative public TCR beta family frequency, the authors identified those who carried CMV together with the relevant HLA. HLA-C-restricted CMV clonotypes gave the most frequent clonotype in two of eight donors.

The V gene's germline CDR1 is SGHVS and CDR2 FNYEAQ. V was pared by 6 bases and J by 4 bases, with 10 bases of the junction left unmatched. CDR3 length: 15 residues. This clonotype was seen a handful of times. Its antigen is unknown. TCRdb recomputed calls from the reads with MiXCR, one row per CDR3 protein. The sample carries roughly 340,000 distinct CDR3 sequences, about 29% recorded once. This material consisted of cultured PBMCs, taken from culture after CMV antigen stimulation. This chain connects TRBV7-6 to TRBJ2-5, with 8 bases aligning to TRBD1. The clonotype comes from a human donor in good health (CMV status not recorded). Some clones in this sample may be carry-over from other donors' samples. The CDR3 loop reads CASSPTGGSGETQYF. The DNA for the CDR3 is TGTGCCAGCAGTCCTACAGGGGGATCGGGAGAGACCCAGTACTTC. Complete variable domain (other parts from reference TRBV7-6 and TRBJ2-5): GAGVSQSPRYKVTKRGQDVALRCDPISGHVSLYWYRQALGQGPEFLTYFNYEAQQDKSGLPNDRFSAERPEGSISTLTIQRTEQRDSAMYRCASSPTGGSGETQYFGPGTRLLVL.